The 7 T cell receptor beta chains below come from one sample, sequenced in a study of cytomegalovirus exposure and HLA in healthy donors. PCR was performed using 60 Vbeta and 13 Jbeta primers. The data were produced by immunoSEQ multiplex PCR, yet TCRdb's version contains in-frame clones alone and is incomplete. Recorded for this sample: 130,000 or so clones. The specimen sequenced was PBMCs. These receptors were collected from a young man in good health and CMV-seronegative.

The rearrangement uses TRBV4-3 and TRBJ1-3; possible D gene TRBD1, 5 bases. Germline V gene lookup returns CDR1 LGHNA and CDR2 YSLEER. V was trimmed by 2 bases and J by 6 bases, leaving 11 bases between them. The CDR3 is made up of 14 amino acids. The CDR3 sequence is CASSQTVGQNTIYF. The CDR3 nucleotides read TGCGCCAGCAGCCAAACAGTGGGGCAAAACACCATATATTTT.

The chain is built from TRBV6-6 and TRBJ1-5, with unresolved D. CDR3 size: 14 residues. In germline, CDR1 is MNHNY, CDR2 SVGAGI (reference sequence). Trimming removed 2 bases at V and 0 bases at J, with 5 bases between. CDR3 nucleotide sequence: TGTGCCAGCAGTTACCCTAATAGCAATCAGCCCCAGCATTTT. Translation gives CASSYPNSNQPQHF.

The rearrangement uses TRBV19 and TRBJ2-2; 10 bases map to TRBD1. V dropped 4 bases and J dropped 4; count of bases not matched to a gene: 9. Looked up from germline, CDR1 is LNHDA and CDR2 is SQIVND (reference sequence). The CDR3 spans 17 residues. This chain's CDR3 is CASSTRDRGGGTGELFF. CDR3 coding DNA: TGTGCCAGTAGTACCCGGGACAGGGGCGGTGGCACCGGGGAGCTGTTTTTT.

The chain recombines TRBV7-9 with TRBJ1-2; possibly TRBD1 for D (6 bases). Germline CDR1 and CDR2: SEHNR and FQNEAQ (reference sequence). Trimming left V 6 bases short and J 0 bases short, with 11 bases between. This CDR3 is built from 14 residues. For the CDR3, the DNA is TGTGCCAGCAGAGGGACACCTACTAACTATGGCTACACCTTC. Protein sequence: CASRGTPTNYGYTF.

The V gene is TRBV7-2, the J gene TRBJ2-4; TRBD1 matches at 10 bases. Trimming at V came to 5 bases and at J to 1 base, leaving 14 bases not matched to a gene. Germline assignment: CDR1 SGHTA and CDR2 FQGNSA. This CDR3 has 19 residues. The chain's CDR3 is CASSQSPGTGVIAKNIQYF. DNA of the CDR3: TGTGCCAGCAGCCAAAGTCCCGGGACAGGGGTAATCGCCAAAAACATTCAGTACTTC.

In DNA form, the CDR3 reads TGTGCCAGCAGTCCCACGGGACAGGGTTTTATTGAAGCTTTCTTT. As protein: CASSPTGQGFIEAFF. The rearrangement links TRBV6-6 to TRBJ1-1, with 9 nucleotides matching TRBD1. From germline, CDR1 is MNHNY and CDR2 SVGAGI (reference sequence). Trimming took 5 bases from V and 7 from J; bases not matched to a gene: 11. CDR3 length equals 15 residues.

The V gene is TRBV11-3, the J gene TRBJ2-5; D is ambiguous. Looked up from germline, CDR1 is SGHNT and CDR2 is YENEEA. The V end was cut by 2 bases, the J end by 5 bases, with 12 bases between. The CDR3 sequence is 14 residues long. The DNA for the CDR3 is TGTGCCAGCAGCTTATTTGAAGTTCAGGAGACCCAGTACTTC. Amino acid sequence: CASSLFEVQETQYF.